This T cell receptor (beta chain) was sequenced during a study of CD8+ T cells in alopecia areata. Details on this clone: Its cognate antigen is unknown. Other DNA sequences in this sample translate to the same CDR3.

Germline values: CDR1 SGHTA, CDR2 FQGNSA. V lost 1 base and J lost 3, with 10 bases in between. The CDR3 runs to 14 residues. RNA extraction was followed by reverse transcription into cDNA, which acted as the sequencing template. The protocol was immunoSEQ multiplex PCR, while the TCRdb copy is restricted to in-frame clones and leaves out a portion. Among about 220,000 clones listed, more than 45% were seen once. Overall study results and limits: While patients received tofacitinib, many expanded lesional clones remained present in scalp and blood. Possibly because of HLA-related factors, TCR sharing was less clear across patients than in mice.

Regarding treatment: oral pan-JAK inhibitor, 5-10 mg twice daily. This receptor was identified in a human donor with alopecia areata. The material sequenced was CD4+ T cells sorted from blood, taken at week 4, from a patient treated with tofacitinib. This chain uses TRBV7-2 with TRBJ2-7, with a weak D call TRBD2 (6 bases). The CDR3 here is CASSLVTGDYEQYF. Here the CDR3 DNA reads TGTGCCAGCAGCTTAGTAACGGGGGACTACGAGCAGTACTTC.